The rows below give T cell receptor beta chains drawn from one sample of a study of T-cell memory formation after mild COVID-19. TCRdb reanalysed the 5' RACE reads using MiXCR and keeps one entry per CDR3 protein. Among approximately 100,000 distinct CDR3 sequences listed, more than 20% were seen once. The sequenced sample consisted of PBMCs or a T cell subset sorted from them (not recorded which). The receptors were sampled from a man between 18 and 29 years old who had mild COVID-19 (a few samples of this study predate the infection). Cell type and time point are not known. Each CDR3 is given without its conserved first and last residue. The size field is filled for only some rows; it gives once, few, many or a size class.

CDR3aa: SARSPTTGSFYEQY
abundance: few
v_gene: TRBV20-1
j_gene: TRBJ2-7

CDR3aa: ASSYSGTSGETQY
abundance: few
v_gene: TRBV6-5
j_gene: TRBJ2-5

CDR3aa: ASSARDRGMDYGYT
abundance: few
v_gene: TRBV5-8
j_gene: TRBJ1-2

CDR3aa: ASSLGSAGGSGNTIY
abundance: NA
v_gene: TRBV7-6
j_gene: TRBJ1-3

CDR3aa: SARDARKSYGYT
abundance: NA
v_gene: TRBV20-1
j_gene: TRBJ1-2

CDR3aa: AWSDGRHTEAF
abundance: NA
v_gene: TRBV30
j_gene: TRBJ1-1

CDR3aa: ASRAGTSPFGELF
abundance: NA
v_gene: TRBV6-2/TRBV6-3
j_gene: TRBJ2-2

CDR3aa: ASSLRLGTGRDTQY
abundance: NA
v_gene: TRBV7-9
j_gene: TRBJ2-3

CDR3aa: ASSVRDRAHEQY
abundance: few
v_gene: TRBV5-1
j_gene: TRBJ2-7

CDR3aa: ASSPWGYGNQPQH
abundance: few
v_gene: TRBV7-2
j_gene: TRBJ1-5

CDR3aa: ASLALSSYNEQF
abundance: few
v_gene: TRBV2
j_gene: TRBJ2-1

CDR3aa: ASRSQRGGIEQF
abundance: few
v_gene: TRBV7-9
j_gene: TRBJ2-1

CDR3aa: ASSLGLAGVDGYT
abundance: NA
v_gene: TRBV7-6
j_gene: TRBJ1-2

CDR3aa: ASSLAASGYNEQF
abundance: few
v_gene: TRBV7-6
j_gene: TRBJ2-1

CDR3aa: SVEDGAPSSIPEQY
abundance: NA
v_gene: TRBV29-1
j_gene: TRBJ2-7

CDR3aa: ASSRGTAEQYEQY
abundance: NA
v_gene: TRBV4-3
j_gene: TRBJ2-7

CDR3aa: ASSLGGASGNTIY
abundance: NA
v_gene: TRBV7-6
j_gene: TRBJ1-3

CDR3aa: ASSYSRGLEAF
abundance: NA
v_gene: TRBV6-6
j_gene: TRBJ1-1